This T cell receptor (beta chain) is drawn from a study of T cell responses to AZD1222 COVID-19 vaccine. Sequenced by immunoSEQ multiplex PCR; TCRdb stores in-frame clones only, minus some. The sample shows under 70,000 clones, about 85% of them seen only once. The CDR3 consists of 12 residues. Trimming stripped 7 bases from V and 7 bases from J, with 11 bases between. Sequencing was performed on peripheral blood, taken on day 0 of AZD1222 vaccination. The origin of this receptor is an adult in good health. V and J are TRBV12-3 or TRBV12-4 and TRBJ2-1, with D hard to call. CDR3 sequence reads: CASTKLDNEQFF. CDR3 in DNA: TGTGCCAGCACCAAATTGGATAATGAGCAGTTCTTC.